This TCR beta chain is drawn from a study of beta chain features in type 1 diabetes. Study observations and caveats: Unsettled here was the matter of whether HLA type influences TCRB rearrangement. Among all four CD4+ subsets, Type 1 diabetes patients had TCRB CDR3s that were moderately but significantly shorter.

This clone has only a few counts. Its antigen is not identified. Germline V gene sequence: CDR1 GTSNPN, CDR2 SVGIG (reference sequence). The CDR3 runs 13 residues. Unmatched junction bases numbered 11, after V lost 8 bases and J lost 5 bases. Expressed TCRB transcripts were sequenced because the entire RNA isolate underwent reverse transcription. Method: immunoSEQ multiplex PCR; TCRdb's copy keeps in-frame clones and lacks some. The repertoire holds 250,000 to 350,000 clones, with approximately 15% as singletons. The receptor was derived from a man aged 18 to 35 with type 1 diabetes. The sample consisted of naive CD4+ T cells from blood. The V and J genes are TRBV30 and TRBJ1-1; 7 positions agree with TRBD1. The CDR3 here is CASYRQTGTEAFF. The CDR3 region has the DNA TGTGCCAGTTATCGGCAGACAGGGACTGAAGCTTTCTTT.